The 22 T cell receptor beta chains reported below all come from one sample, sequenced in a study of blood T cell repertoires in COVID-19. The repertoire was sequenced with immunoSEQ multiplex PCR; TCRdb's copy has only in-frame clones and lacks some. Here the sample spans about 170,000 clones, about four fifths being singletons. Sequencing input: peripheral blood. The receptors were gathered from a woman older than 75 with acute or convalescent COVID-19.

Of note for this clone: The junction shows a germline mismatch at one end, possibly a read error. Other DNA sequences of this sample code for an identical CDR3. The CDR3 loop is CASSADRGRRYGYTF. In nucleotides, the CDR3 is TGTGCCAGCAGCGCTGACAGGGGGCGTAGGTATGGCTACACTTTC. The chain has TRBV7-2 and TRBJ1-2; 10 bases are shared with TRBD1. The CDR3 spans 15 residues. Germline CDR1 reads SGHTA; CDR2 reads FQGNSA.

A few counts support this clone. This chain connects TRBV29-1 to TRBJ2-7; no clear D. The CDR3 has 11 amino acids. Per germline, CDR1 SQVTM and CDR2 ANQGSEA. Trimming took 7 bases from V and 5 from J, leaving 12 bases between them. The CDR3 sequence is CSGKVGDEQYF. The CDR3 DNA sequence: TGCAGCGGGAAAGTAGGAGACGAGCAGTACTTC.

This rearrangement joins TRBV5-4 to TRBJ2-7, with 10 bases aligning to TRBD1. Germline V gives CDR1 SGHNT, CDR2 YYREEE (reference sequence). The CDR3 totals 15 residues. V shed 4 bases and J 4 bases; nucleotides not matched to a gene: 8. In nucleotides, the CDR3 is TGTGCCAGCAGCCCCGGCGGGACAGGGGTGTACGAGCAGTACTTC. It specifies CASSPGGTGVYEQYF.

The V call is TRBV7-9, the J call TRBJ2-3; weak D call: TRBD2 (6 bases). This CDR3 is 14 amino acids long. Trimming shortened V by 2 bases and J by 2 bases, and 8 bases separated the two germline ends. CDR1 is SEHNR and CDR2 is FQNEAQ in the germline V gene (reference sequence). As DNA, the CDR3 is TGTGCCAGCAGCTTAAGACTAGACACAGATACGCAGTATTTT. It encodes CASSLRLDTDTQYF.

The chain employs TRBV5-8 and TRBJ1-1; 7 bases map to TRBD1. The CDR3 loop spans 16 amino acids. The germline V gene has CDR1 SGHTS and CDR2 YDEGEE. With 4 bases clipped from V and 4 bases from J, the junction kept 13 bases outside the gene matches. The CDR3 loop reads CASSPGQPNGGTEAFF. CDR3 DNA sequence: TGTGCCAGCAGCCCGGGACAGCCCAATGGGGGCACTGAAGCTTTCTTT.

This chain connects TRBV27 to TRBJ2-3; TRBD2 is a possible D gene (7 bases). Germline V gene sequence: CDR1 MNHEY, CDR2 SMNVEV (reference sequence). Trimming stripped 4 bases from V and 3 bases from J, with 20 bases between. The CDR3 covers 17 residues. The CDR3 DNA follows: TGTGCCAGCAGTTCCCCCGTGGGCAGGGGAGGGACAGATACGCAGTATTTT. As protein: CASSSPVGRGGTDTQYF.

The chain couples TRBV7-2 to TRBJ2-1, with 7 bases matching TRBD1. This CDR3 contains 15 residues. The germline V gene encodes CDR1 SGHTA and CDR2 FQGNSA. The ends lost 2 bases at V and 2 bases at J; junction bases unmatched: 3. The CDR3 here is CASSLSGQAYNEQFF. CDR3 nucleotide sequence: TGTGCCAGCAGCTTATCTGGACAGGCCTACAATGAGCAGTTCTTC.

The J gene is TRBJ2-5, the V gene TRBV30, with 10 bases matching TRBD2. There are 13 residues in the CDR3. The trim removed 4 bases at V and 5 bases at J, leaving 4 bases unmatched. Germline V gene data show CDR1 as GTSNPN and CDR2 as SVGIG (reference sequence). The CDR3 region has the DNA TGTGCCTGGACTAGCGGGGGTGGGGAGACCCAGTACTTC. Its translation: CAWTSGGGETQYF.

V is TRBV4-1 and J is TRBJ1-2, with D tentatively TRBD1 (6 bases). V lost 4 bases and J lost 1, with 16 bases in between. The CDR3 totals 16 residues. From germline, CDR1 is MGHRA and CDR2 YSYEKL. The CDR3 bases are TGCGCCAGCAGCCCTCTACAGGGCTTGTTTAACTATGGCTACACCTTC. Protein product: CASSPLQGLFNYGYTF.

The chain uses TRBV12-3 or TRBV12-4 and TRBJ1-6; no definite D call. This CDR3 has 13 amino acids. V dropped 1 base and J dropped 16 bases, with 14 bases sitting between them. In nucleotides, the CDR3 is TGTGCCAGCAGTTTAGGCGGAAGGATCTATCTCCACTTT. It encodes CASSLGGRIYLHF.

This chain connects TRBV19 to TRBJ1-1; 9 nucleotides align to TRBD1. Germline V gene lookup returns CDR1 LNHDA and CDR2 SQIVND (reference sequence). Trimming at V came to 6 bases and at J to 4 bases, leaving 6 bases not matched to a gene. The CDR3 is 14 amino acids. The CDR3 DNA reads as TGTGCCAGTAGCCGGGACAGGGCGGCCACTGAAGCTTTCTTT. Encoded protein: CASSRDRAATEAFF.

This chain uses TRBV7-6 with TRBJ1-5; tentatively, D is TRBD1 (6 bases). CDR3 length: 14 residues. Trimming shortened V by 0 bases and J by 6 bases, and 9 bases separated the two germline ends. Germline V gene lookup returns CDR1 SGHVS and CDR2 FNYEAQ. The CDR3 reads CASSLAGTFQPQHF. Here the CDR3 DNA reads TGTGCCAGCAGCTTAGCCGGGACATTTCAGCCCCAGCATTTT.

The chain recombines TRBV11-2 with TRBJ2-1; D is possibly TRBD1 (6 bases). Trimming took 5 bases from V and 2 from J, leaving 13 bases between them. CDR3 length equals 15 residues. The germline V gene has CDR1 SGHAT and CDR2 FQNNGV. In DNA, the CDR3 is TGTGCCAGCAGCCGGGACACAGGGACCTACAATGAGCAGTTCTTC. Its translation: CASSRDTGTYNEQFF. The full variable domain, rest sourced from reference TRBV11-2 and TRBJ2-1, is EAGVAQSPRYKIIEKRQSVAFWCNPISGHATLYWYQQILGQGPKLLIQFQNNGVVDDSQLPKDRFSAERLKGVDSTLKIQPAKLEDSAVYLCASSRDTGTYNEQFFGPGTRLTVL.

The chain uses TRBV6-1 and TRBJ1-6; 7 bases are shared with TRBD1. Germline CDR1 MNHNS, CDR2 SASEGT. V shed 2 bases and J 5 bases; nucleotides not matched to a gene: 9. This CDR3 is 17 amino acids long. The CDR3 loop is CASSERRGRFDNSPLHF. CDR3 in DNA: TGTGCCAGCAGTGAAAGGAGGGGGCGGTTTGATAATTCACCCCTCCACTTT.

This clone came up once. This chain links TRBV28 with TRBJ1-5; 7 bases match TRBD1. The CDR3 contains 16 residues. The junction had 7 bases not matched to a gene; V was cut back by 2 bases and J by 3 bases. Germline V lookup: CDR1 MDHEN, CDR2 SYDVKM. CDR3 sequence reads: CASSLQGEAYNQPQHF. The CDR3 nucleotides read TGTGCCAGCAGTTTACAGGGGGAGGCCTACAATCAGCCCCAGCATTTT.

The chain combines TRBV20-1 with TRBJ2-1; 10 bases align to TRBD2. V lost 3 bases and J lost 4; bases outside the gene matches: 6. This CDR3 contains 15 residues. Germline V gene sequence: CDR1 DFQATT, CDR2 SNEGSKA (reference sequence). The CDR3 here is CSASVLLAGYNEQFF. DNA for the CDR3: TGCAGTGCTAGTGTATTACTAGCGGGATACAATGAGCAGTTCTTC.

The V gene is TRBV6-5, the J gene TRBJ1-6; 7 bases match TRBD1. Unmatched junction bases numbered 9, after V lost 6 bases and J lost 7 bases. CDR3 length equals 15 residues. In germline, CDR1 is MNHEY, CDR2 SVGAGI. DNA for the CDR3: TGTGCCAGCAGACCCTATACAGGGGTGAATTCACCCCTCCACTTT. Its translation: CASRPYTGVNSPLHF.

This clone appeared a single time. At one of its ends the junction is not consistent with the germline gene, which may arise from a read error. The chain is built from TRBV9 and TRBJ2-7; 7 nucleotides match TRBD1. Germline V gene sequence: CDR1 SGDLS, CDR2 YYNGEE. The CDR3 has 14 amino acids. CDR3 sequence: CASSATGVSHEQYF. The DNA of the CDR3 is TGTGCCAGCAGCGCAACAGGGGTCTCCCACGAGCAGTACTTC.

This clone has just one count. The rearrangement uses TRBV4-2 and TRBJ1-3; D unresolved. This CDR3 is 15 amino acids long. Germline-derived CDR1 and CDR2 are LGHNA and YNFKEQ. V was clipped by 2 bases and J by 0 bases, with 8 bases between them. In DNA, the CDR3 is TGTGCCAGCAGCCAACCCTTAGACTCTGGAAACACCATATATTTT. Translation: CASSQPLDSGNTIYF.

The chain recombines TRBV4-3 with TRBJ2-2; 7 bases are a match to TRBD2. The CDR3 covers 16 residues. The V gene end was trimmed by 0 bases and the J gene end by 8 bases; junction bases not matched to a gene: 9. Germline values: CDR1 LGHNA, CDR2 YSLEER. The CDR3 is CASSQDRREGRGELFF. The CDR3 DNA reads TGCGCCAGCAGCCAAGATCGGAGGGAGGGCCGGGGGGAGCTGTTTTTT.

The chain combines TRBV4-3 with TRBJ2-1; 7 bases match TRBD1. With V trimmed by 4 bases and J by 0 bases, 9 bases remained unmatched. Germline V gene sequence: CDR1 LGHNA, CDR2 YSLEER. There are 17 residues in the CDR3. The DNA of the CDR3 is TGCGCCAGCAGCCCCGCTCGACAGGGATACTCCTACAATGAGCAGTTCTTC. Amino acid sequence: CASSPARQGYSYNEQFF.

In regard to this clone: The sample contains more than one DNA sequence encoding this CDR3. The rearrangement joins TRBV2 to TRBJ2-7; weak D call: TRBD1 (6 bases). V was clipped by 6 bases and J by 3 bases, with 6 bases between them. Germline CDR1 and CDR2: SNHLY and FYNNEI. The CDR3 totals 11 residues. As DNA, the CDR3 is TGTGCCAGCAGCAGGGGCTACGAGCAGTACTTC. It codes for CASSRGYEQYF.